This T cell receptor (beta chain) was recovered during a study of neurological immune-mediated disorders. On the study more broadly: 31 of 34 multiple sclerosis patients had relapsing-remitting disease; 3 had secondary progressive.

Trimming stripped 3 bases from V and 5 bases from J, with 10 bases between. This CDR3 contains 13 residues. CDR1 and CDR2 (germline): MNHNS, SASEGT. TCRdb independently ran MiXCR on the 5' RACE reads; one entry per CDR3 protein. This sample yields tens of thousands of distinct CDR3 sequences, of which 4.5% to 7% are seen a single time; over 1.2% belongs to the top ten. This clonotype appeared many times. CD4+ or CD8+ T cells, over 800,000 per library, were used for sorted libraries. Sequences were obtained from CD4+ T cells from blood. V gene TRBV6-1 combines with J gene TRBJ1-2; D is unresolved. The receptor was isolated from a woman younger than 30 with multiple sclerosis. CDR3 sequence reads: CASSDLALYGYTF. The DNA of the CDR3 is TGTGCCAGCAGTGATTTGGCCTTATATGGCTACACCTTC.